A single sample is the source of the 17 T cell receptor beta chains below, sequenced in a study of immune evolution from preneoplasia to lung adenocarcinoma. The repertoire was sequenced with immunoSEQ multiplex PCR; TCRdb's copy has only in-frame clones and lacks some. The sample lists more than 4,000 clones, almost 90% seen once, with about 2% in the top ten. Sequencing used FFPE atypical adenomatous hyperplasia tissue from the lung. Subset in this sample: atypical adenomatous hyperplasia (AAH), lung preneoplasia. These receptors were obtained from a person aged 65 to 85 with lung adenocarcinoma.

With regard to this clone: The junction does not match germline at one end; this may be a read error. The V and J genes are TRBV5-6 and TRBJ2-6; no firm D call. Looked up from germline, CDR1 is SGHDT and CDR2 is YYEEEE. The CDR3 has 17 amino acids. The CDR3 loop is CASYRCNSQKSGQRPDF. The CDR3 DNA follows: TGTGCCAGCTATAGATGCAATAGTCAAAAGTCGGGCCAACGTCCTGATTTC.

The chain couples TRBV29-1 to TRBJ1-5, with D possibly being TRBD1 (5 bases). The germline V and J ends were trimmed by 7 bases and 2 bases, with 12 bases remaining between them. This CDR3 has 13 amino acids. CDR1 SQVTM and CDR2 ANQGSEA come from the germline V gene. The CDR3 coding sequence is TGCAGCGCGCGGGGGTGGCGCAATCAGCCCCAGCATTTT. This gives the protein CSARGWRNQPQHF.

This clone is a singleton in its sample. The chain carries TRBV5-8 and TRBJ2-7, with unresolved D. This CDR3 has 11 residues. Trimming took 4 bases from V and 2 from J, leaving 4 bases between them. CDR1 is SGHTS and CDR2 is YDEGEE in the germline V gene. The CDR3: CASSQPYEQYF. CDR3 DNA sequence: TGTGCCAGCAGCCAACCCTACGAGCAGTACTTC.

The rearrangement uses TRBV5-4 and TRBJ1-2, with TRBD1 as a possible D gene (5 bases). The germline V and J ends were trimmed by 0 bases and 3 bases, with 9 bases remaining between them. The germline V gene encodes CDR1 SGHNT and CDR2 YYREEE (reference sequence). The CDR3 is 14 amino acids. Written as DNA, the CDR3 is TGTGCCAGCAGCTTGGCGGGCAGGGACTATGGCTACACCTTC. Its translation: CASSLAGRDYGYTF.

The chain carries TRBV14 and TRBJ2-7; D is perhaps TRBD1 or TRBD2 (5 bases each). V was pared by 1 base and J by 7 bases, with 8 bases between. The CDR3 runs to 12 residues. Germline CDR1 is SGHDN and CDR2 is FVKESK. CDR3 amino acids: CASSQGWGEQYF. In DNA form, the CDR3 reads TGTGCCAGCAGCCAAGGTTGGGGGGAGCAGTACTTC.

The rearrangement joins TRBV7-9 to TRBJ1-4; TRBD1 aligns across 10 bases. Germline CDR1 SEHNR, CDR2 FQNEAQ (reference sequence). J lost 3 bases, V lost 5 bases, and 3 bases had no gene match. The CDR3 has 15 residues. Written as DNA, the CDR3 is TGTGCCAGCAGCCTGGGGACAGGGGCTAATGAAAAACTGTTTTTT. This codes for CASSLGTGANEKLFF.

CDR3 loop: CATSRQTQTNEKLFF. The CDR3 DNA is TGTGCCACCAGCAGACAGACTCAAACTAATGAAAAACTGTTTTTT. This chain connects TRBV15 to TRBJ1-4, with D unresolved. V gave up 2 bases and J gave up 1 base, with 8 bases separating them. Germline-derived CDR1 and CDR2 are LNHNV and YYDKDF (reference sequence). This CDR3 has 15 amino acids.

The chain links TRBV7-9 to TRBJ1-1; TRBD1 matches 7 bases. CDR3 length: 13 amino acids. Unmatched junction bases numbered 4, after V lost 5 bases and J lost 4 bases. Germline assignment: CDR1 SEHNR and CDR2 FQNEAQ (reference sequence). The CDR3 DNA reads as TGTGCCAGCAGCCGCCGACAGGGCACTGAAGCTTTCTTT. Its protein product is CASSRRQGTEAFF.

The chain has TRBV6-6 and TRBJ1-2; the match to TRBD1 covers 7 bases. J lost 4 bases, V lost 0 bases, and 8 bases had no gene match. This CDR3 has 16 residues. CDR1 and CDR2 (germline): MNHNY, SVGAGI (reference sequence). The CDR3 nucleotides are TGTGCCAGCAGTTACTCGGGGGACAGATCCTTCTATGGCTACACCTTC. Protein product: CASSYSGDRSFYGYTF.

This clone has only a few counts. This chain uses TRBV5-8 with TRBJ2-3, with TRBD2 matching over 10 bases. CDR3 length: 17 amino acids. The trim removed 2 bases at V and 9 bases at J, leaving 15 bases unmatched. Germline V gene lookup returns CDR1 SGHTS and CDR2 YDEGEE. The DNA of the CDR3 is TGTGCCAGCAGCTTCAGCGGGAGGGCCAGCGGGGTGCCAACGCAGTATTTT. It yields the protein CASSFSGRASGVPTQYF.

The CDR3 region is CASSTSRRAASSEQFF. In DNA form, the CDR3 reads TGTGCCAGTAGTACGTCCAGGAGGGCAGCTAGTTCTGAGCAGTTCTTC. V is TRBV19 and J is TRBJ2-1; D might be TRBD2 (6 bases). V was clipped by 4 bases and J by 9 bases, with 22 bases between them. The CDR3 extends over 16 amino acids. The germline V gene encodes CDR1 LNHDA and CDR2 SQIVND (reference sequence).

The sample holds a few counts of this clone. The rearrangement joins TRBV28 to TRBJ1-4, with 8 bases identical to TRBD1. Trimming cost V 4 bases and J 5 bases; bases outside gene matches: 6. In germline, CDR1 is MDHEN, CDR2 SYDVKM. The CDR3 totals 15 residues. For the CDR3, the DNA is TGTGCCAGCAGTTCGCCCGGGACAGGCAATGAAAAACTGTTTTTT. Its translation: CASSSPGTGNEKLFF.

This chain joins TRBV6-5 and TRBJ1-1; no definite D call. V lost 2 bases and J 1 base, leaving 5 bases between the germline ends. This CDR3 comprises 13 residues. Germline loops: CDR1 MNHEY, CDR2 SVGAGI. CDR3 protein: CASSYRRNTEAFF. The CDR3 DNA reads TGTGCCAGCAGTTACAGGAGGAACACTGAAGCTTTCTTT.

V is TRBV11-3 and J is TRBJ2-1, with 13 bases that match TRBD2. This CDR3 is 16 amino acids long. Germline V CDR1 and CDR2: SGHNT, YENEEA. Trimming removed 1 base from V and 6 bases from J; junction bases left unmatched: 3. DNA for the CDR3: TGTGCCAGCAGCTTAGGGACTAGCGGGAGTGGCAATGAGCAGTTCTTC. Its protein product is CASSLGTSGSGNEQFF.

The rearrangement joins TRBV7-9 to TRBJ1-4, with 9 bases identical to TRBD1. The germline V gene has CDR1 SEHNR and CDR2 FQNEAQ (reference sequence). The V and J ends lost 1 base and 8 bases, in that order; junction bases with no gene match: 5. The CDR3 runs to 15 residues. CDR3 nucleotide sequence: TGTGCCAGCAGCTTAGATACAGGGGGCCGGGAAAAACTGTTTTTT. It codes for CASSLDTGGREKLFF.

This chain uses TRBV6-1 with TRBJ1-4; D is possibly TRBD1 (5 bases). The V end was cut by 1 base, the J end by 11 bases, with 17 bases between. CDR3 length: 15 residues. The germline V gene has CDR1 MNHNS and CDR2 SASEGT. The CDR3 coding sequence is TGTGCCAGCAGTGAAGGAGATGGCAGGGAGGGGAAACTGTTTTTT. This codes for CASSEGDGREGKLFF.

CDR3 nucleotides: TGTGCCACCAGCAAGGGAGCCAGGGTCGGAGGCAATCAGCCCCAGCATTTT. Amino acid sequence: CATSKGARVGGNQPQHF. The chain couples TRBV15 to TRBJ1-5; tentatively, D is TRBD1 (5 bases). The CDR3 consists of 17 residues. Germline-derived CDR1 and CDR2 are LNHNV and YYDKDF (reference sequence). Trimming removed 4 bases at V and 2 bases at J, with 18 bases between. The whole variable domain, remainder taken from reference TRBV15 and TRBJ1-5, is DAMVIQNPRYQVTQFGKPVTLSCSQTLNHNVMYWYQQKSSQAPKLLFHYYDKDFNNEADTPDNFQSRRPNTSFCFLDIRSPGLGDTAMYLCATSKGARVGGNQPQHFGDGTRLSIL.